What follows are 22 T cell receptor beta chains derived from one specimen sequenced in a study of blood T cell repertoires in COVID-19. Some clones are missing from TCRdb's copy, which holds only in-frame ones; the method was immunoSEQ multiplex PCR. Found here are 70,000 or so clones, around 80% of them singletons; the top ten hold 2.5% to 3%. The specimen was peripheral blood. These receptors were collected from a man older than 75 with active or convalescent COVID-19.

This clone showed up just once. The V call is TRBV6-5, the J call TRBJ1-2; D possibly corresponds to TRBD1 (6 bases). Trimming took off 4 bases at V and 4 bases at J, with 10 bases between the two ends. The germline gives CDR1 MNHEY, CDR2 SVGAGI. This CDR3 contains 13 residues. The CDR3 loop reads CASSSQGTYGYTF. CDR3 DNA sequence: TGTGCCAGCAGTTCGCAGGGGACCTATGGCTACACCTTC.

The chain employs TRBV6-2 or TRBV6-3 and TRBJ2-3; TRBD2 agrees at 7 bases. The CDR3 loop spans 20 amino acids. The germline CDR1 and CDR2 sequences are MNHEY and SVGEGT. V gave up 2 bases and J gave up 0 bases; unmatched junction bases: 17. As DNA, the CDR3 is TGTGCCAGCAGTTACCGTTCTCGCGGGAGAACGGTGGGTAGCACAGATACGCAGTATTTT. It codes for CASSYRSRGRTVGSTDTQYF.

The chain is built from TRBV2 and TRBJ2-7; D unclear. Looked up from germline, CDR1 is SNHLY and CDR2 is FYNNEI. This CDR3 has 13 residues. The V end was cut by 4 bases, the J end by 0 bases, with 7 bases between. DNA for the CDR3: TGTGCCAGCAGTGTTGTCCACTCCTACGAGCAGTACTTC. The encoded protein is CASSVVHSYEQYF.

This chain connects TRBV27 to TRBJ2-2, with TRBD2 as a possible D gene (5 bases). Germline V gene data show CDR1 as MNHEY and CDR2 as SMNVEV (reference sequence). The CDR3 extends over 14 amino acids. The germline V and J ends were trimmed by 8 bases and 2 bases, with 12 bases remaining between them. CDR3 in amino acids: CASLGESNTGELFF. CDR3 coding DNA: TGTGCCAGCCTTGGGGAGTCAAACACCGGGGAGCTGTTTTTT.

CDR3 sequence (DNA): TGTGCCAGCAGCGGCCGACTAGCGGGGGGAGGCTACAATGAGCAGTTCTTC. Amino acids: CASSGRLAGGGYNEQFF. The chain carries TRBV11-2 and TRBJ2-1; 13 bases match TRBD2. J lost 3 bases, V lost 5 bases, and 7 bases had no gene match. Germline V CDR1 and CDR2: SGHAT, FQNNGV. The CDR3 consists of 17 residues. Complete variable domain (other parts from reference TRBV11-2 and TRBJ2-1): EAGVAQSPRYKIIEKRQSVAFWCNPISGHATLYWYQQILGQGPKLLIQFQNNGVVDDSQLPKDRFSAERLKGVDSTLKIQPAKLEDSAVYLCASSGRLAGGGYNEQFFGPGTRLTVL.

This rearrangement joins TRBV12-5 to TRBJ2-3; 11 bases fit TRBD2. Germline V lookup: CDR1 LGHNT, CDR2 FRNRAP. The CDR3 length is 17 residues. With V trimmed by 0 bases and J by 6 bases, 8 bases remained unmatched. CDR3 residues: CASGLVLTSGRADTQYF. In nucleotides, the CDR3 is TGTGCTAGTGGTTTGGTACTTACTAGCGGGAGAGCTGATACGCAGTATTTT.

The gene calls are TRBV30 and TRBJ1-6; the D gene is possibly TRBD1 (6 bases). With 1 base removed from V and 10 bases from J, the gap between germline ends came to 14 bases. The CDR3 length is 14 residues. Looked up from germline, CDR1 is GTSNPN and CDR2 is SVGIG (reference sequence). CDR3 residues: CAWSAGTKDSPLHF. As DNA, the CDR3 is TGTGCCTGGAGTGCCGGGACAAAGGACTCACCCCTCCACTTT.

This rearrangement joins TRBV5-1 to TRBJ2-1; possible D gene TRBD2, 5 bases. The V gene's germline CDR1 is SGHRS and CDR2 YFSETQ. The germline V and J ends were trimmed by 4 bases and 2 bases, with 13 bases remaining between them. This CDR3 is 15 amino acids long. The CDR3 here is CASSPRGDPYNEQFF. In DNA, the CDR3 is TGCGCCAGCAGCCCCCGGGGAGACCCCTACAATGAGCAGTTCTTC.

This chain uses TRBV2 with TRBJ1-1, with D possibly TRBD1 on 6 matching bases. The CDR3 contains 13 residues. The V end lost 6 bases, the J end lost 2 bases, and 10 bases lay between the germline ends. Germline V gives CDR1 SNHLY, CDR2 FYNNEI. The CDR3 loop is CASRLDSNTEAFF. CDR3 DNA sequence: TGTGCCAGCAGATTGGACAGCAACACTGAAGCTTTCTTT.

The gene calls are TRBV2 and TRBJ1-1; no firm D call. V was cut by 10 bases and J by 0 bases, with 12 bases left in between. CDR1 and CDR2 from the germline V gene are SNHLY and FYNNEI. The CDR3 extends over 13 amino acids. CDR3 nucleotide sequence: TGTGCCAACGACGCTACAGTGAACACTGAAGCTTTCTTT. This codes for CANDATVNTEAFF.

The chain links TRBV18 to TRBJ1-1; 8 nucleotides line up with TRBD1. J gave up 1 base and V 3 bases, and 7 bases lay outside the gene matches. The germline V gene has CDR1 KGHSH and CDR2 LQKENI. The CDR3 length is 16 residues. Written as DNA, the CDR3 is TGTGCCAGCTCACCCCGACAGGGGAGGGAGAACACTGAAGCTTTCTTT. Its protein is CASSPRQGRENTEAFF.

This chain links TRBV18 with TRBJ2-5; TRBD1 aligns across 12 bases. The CDR3 is made up of 15 amino acids. The V gene's germline CDR1 is KGHSH and CDR2 LQKENI. The trim removed 3 bases at V and 4 bases at J, leaving 3 bases unmatched. DNA for the CDR3: TGTGCCAGCTCACCGGGGACAGGGGGCCGAGAGACCCAGTACTTC. This translates into CASSPGTGGRETQYF.

This chain joins TRBV7-9 and TRBJ1-1, with D hard to call. The V end was cut by 1 base, the J end by 10 bases, with 13 bases between. Germline-derived CDR1 and CDR2 are SEHNR and FQNEAQ (reference sequence). CDR3 length equals 13 residues. The CDR3 loop is CASSLGANLGAFF. The CDR3 DNA reads TGTGCCAGCAGCTTAGGGGCCAACCTCGGAGCTTTCTTT.

The V and J genes are TRBV9 and TRBJ1-1; 8 bases align to TRBD1. V shed 3 bases, J shed 7 bases, and the junction held 20 bases outside the gene matches. CDR3 length: 18 residues. Looked up from germline, CDR1 is SGDLS and CDR2 is YYNGEE. The CDR3 here is CASSAGPGGRGRLGEAFF. Here the CDR3 DNA reads TGTGCCAGCAGCGCCGGACCCGGGGGCAGGGGGCGTCTCGGTGAAGCTTTCTTT.

The chain joins TRBV6-5 to TRBJ2-5, with TRBD1 identical over 8 bases. CDR3 size: 15 residues. After removal of 5 bases from V and 4 bases from J, the junction contained 9 bases not matched to a gene. CDR1 is MNHEY, CDR2 SVGAGI, per germline. CDR3 amino acids: CASSRQGSGLETQYF. Written as DNA, the CDR3 is TGTGCCAGCAGTCGACAGGGGAGTGGATTAGAGACCCAGTACTTC.

This clone has a handful of counts. The CDR3 DNA reads as TGCGCCAGCAGCCAAGGTATCCAGGGGGGAAAACTGTTTTTT. This sequence encodes CASSQGIQGGKLFF. The V and J genes are TRBV4-1 and TRBJ1-4; 7 bases agree with TRBD1. Per germline, CDR1 MGHRA and CDR2 YSYEKL. The CDR3 is 14 residues long. Unmatched junction bases numbered 6, after V lost 1 base and J lost 10 bases.

This clone was observed a few times. The J gene is TRBJ2-1, the V gene TRBV24-1, with D perhaps matching TRBD2 (5 bases). V shed 3 bases and J shed 7 bases, with 6 bases lying between them. Germline loops: CDR1 KGHDR, CDR2 SFDVKD. The CDR3 consists of 12 residues. CDR3 bases: TGTGCCACCAGTGATCGGACTAATGAGCAGTTCTTC. It translates to CATSDRTNEQFF.

The chain uses TRBV11-2 and TRBJ2-5; 13 bases line up with TRBD2. Germline V gives CDR1 SGHAT, CDR2 FQNNGV. J was trimmed by 2 bases and V by 5 bases; bases with no gene match: 5. The CDR3 loop spans 16 amino acids. The CDR3 here is CASSPRGLAGQETQYF. The CDR3 DNA sequence: TGTGCCAGCAGCCCACGGGGACTAGCGGGACAAGAGACCCAGTACTTC.

In its sample, this clone was seen a few times. The rearrangement joins TRBV5-1 to TRBJ2-3; 11 positions match TRBD2. Germline lookup yields CDR1 SGHRS and CDR2 YFSETQ. J was trimmed by 5 bases and V by 8 bases; bases with no gene match: 4. This CDR3 contains 13 residues. CDR3 coding DNA: TGCGCCAGTACTAGCGGGGGAATAGATACGCAGTATTTT. It is translated as CASTSGGIDTQYF.

This clone was detected a few times. CDR3 bases: TGCGCCAGCAGCCAGCAGACAGCTGGCGCCGGGGAGCTGTTTTTT. It translates to CASSQQTAGAGELFF. The rearrangement joins TRBV4-3 to TRBJ2-2; D possibly corresponds to TRBD1 (5 bases). Germline CDR1 and CDR2: LGHNA and YSLEER. V was cut by 3 bases and J by 6 bases, with 14 bases left in between. CDR3 size: 15 residues.

The chain uses TRBV2 and TRBJ2-7; D may be TRBD2 (5 bases). V was clipped by 6 bases and J by 5 bases, with 8 bases between them. CDR1 is SNHLY and CDR2 is FYNNEI in the germline V gene. The CDR3 consists of 11 residues. CDR3 loop: CASREEDEQYF. The CDR3 DNA follows: TGTGCCAGCAGAGAGGAGGACGAGCAGTACTTC.

The gene calls are TRBV6-4 and TRBJ2-2, with D maybe TRBD1 (5 bases). There are 16 residues in the CDR3. Germline V lookup: CDR1 MRHNA, CDR2 SNTAGT. Trimming took off 6 bases at V and 1 base at J, with 15 bases between the two ends. The CDR3 sequence: CASSLQWGLNTGELFF. The CDR3 DNA sequence: TGTGCCAGCAGCTTACAGTGGGGCCTGAACACCGGGGAGCTGTTTTTT.